This TCR beta chain was sequenced in a study of HIV-infected patients and healthy controls. TCRdb reprocessed the 5' RACE reads with MiXCR, giving one entry per CDR3 protein. Counted here are 70,000 or so distinct CDR3 sequences, about a sixth occurring once; the ten biggest clones make up approximately 5.4%. This clonotype occurred a few times. Germline CDR1 reads MNHEY; CDR2 reads SVGAGI. CDR3 length: 13 amino acids. V shed 8 bases and J 5 bases; nucleotides not matched to a gene: 6. Specimen: CD4+ T cells from blood. This receptor was taken from a human donor in good health. The chain employs TRBV6-5 and TRBJ1-1, with 9 bases identical to TRBD1. CDR3 amino acids: CASLRQGETEAFF. CDR3 sequence (DNA): TGTGCCAGCCTGAGACAGGGGGAGACTGAAGCTTTCTTT.